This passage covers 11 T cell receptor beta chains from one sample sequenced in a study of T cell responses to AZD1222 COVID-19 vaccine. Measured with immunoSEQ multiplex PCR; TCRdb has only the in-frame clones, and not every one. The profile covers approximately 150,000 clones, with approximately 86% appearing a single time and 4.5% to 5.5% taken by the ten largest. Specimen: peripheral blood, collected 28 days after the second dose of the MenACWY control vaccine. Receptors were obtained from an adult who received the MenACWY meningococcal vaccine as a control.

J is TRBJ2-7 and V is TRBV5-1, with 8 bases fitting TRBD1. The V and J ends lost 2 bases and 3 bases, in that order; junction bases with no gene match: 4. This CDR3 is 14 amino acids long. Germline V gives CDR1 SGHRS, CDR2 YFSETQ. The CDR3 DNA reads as TGCGCCAGCAGCTTACAGACAGGGGACTACGAGCAGTACTTC. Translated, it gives CASSLQTGDYEQYF.

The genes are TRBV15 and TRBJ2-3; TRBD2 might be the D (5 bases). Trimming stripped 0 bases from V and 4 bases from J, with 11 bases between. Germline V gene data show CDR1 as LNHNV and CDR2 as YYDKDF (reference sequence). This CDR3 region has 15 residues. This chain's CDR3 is CATSRDGGAADTQYF. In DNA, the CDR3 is TGTGCCACCAGCAGAGATGGAGGTGCGGCAGATACGCAGTATTTT.

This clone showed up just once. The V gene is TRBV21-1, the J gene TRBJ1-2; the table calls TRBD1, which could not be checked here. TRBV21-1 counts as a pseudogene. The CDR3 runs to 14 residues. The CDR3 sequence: CASSKKRQSHGYTF. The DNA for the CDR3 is TGTGCCAGCAGCAAAAAGAGACAGTCCCATGGCTACACCTTC.

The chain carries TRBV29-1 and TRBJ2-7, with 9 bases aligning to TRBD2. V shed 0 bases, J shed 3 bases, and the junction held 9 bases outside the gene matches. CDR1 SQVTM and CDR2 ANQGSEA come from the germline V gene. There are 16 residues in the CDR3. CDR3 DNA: TGCAGCGTTGAAGATCGAGAAAGCGGGAGGATCTACGAGCAGTACTTC. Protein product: CSVEDRESGRIYEQYF.

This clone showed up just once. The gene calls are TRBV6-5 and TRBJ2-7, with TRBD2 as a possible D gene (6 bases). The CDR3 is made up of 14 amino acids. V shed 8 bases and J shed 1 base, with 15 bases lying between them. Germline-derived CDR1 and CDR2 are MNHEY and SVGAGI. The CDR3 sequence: CASGTGGISYEQYF. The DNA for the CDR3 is TGTGCCAGCGGGACTGGAGGGATTTCCTACGAGCAGTACTTC.

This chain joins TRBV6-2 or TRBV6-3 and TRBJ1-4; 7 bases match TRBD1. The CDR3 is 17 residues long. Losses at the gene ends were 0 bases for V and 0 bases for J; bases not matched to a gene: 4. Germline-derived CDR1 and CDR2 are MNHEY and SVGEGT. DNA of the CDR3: TGTGCCAGCAGTTACTCGATGGGGACAGCAACTAATGAAAAACTGTTTTTT. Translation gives CASSYSMGTATNEKLFF.

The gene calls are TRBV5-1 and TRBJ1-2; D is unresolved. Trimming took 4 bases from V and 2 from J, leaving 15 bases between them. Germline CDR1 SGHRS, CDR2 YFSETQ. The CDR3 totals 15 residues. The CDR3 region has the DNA TGCGCCAGCAGCCTGGCTGAAGTGCGGAACTATGGCTACACCTTC. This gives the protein CASSLAEVRNYGYTF.

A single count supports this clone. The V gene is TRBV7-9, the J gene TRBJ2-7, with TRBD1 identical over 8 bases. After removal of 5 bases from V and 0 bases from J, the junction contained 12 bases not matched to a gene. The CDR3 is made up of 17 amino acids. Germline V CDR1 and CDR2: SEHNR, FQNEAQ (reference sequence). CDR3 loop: CASSPMAGQGHSYEQYF. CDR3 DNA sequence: TGTGCCAGCAGCCCCATGGCAGGACAGGGACACTCCTACGAGCAGTACTTC.

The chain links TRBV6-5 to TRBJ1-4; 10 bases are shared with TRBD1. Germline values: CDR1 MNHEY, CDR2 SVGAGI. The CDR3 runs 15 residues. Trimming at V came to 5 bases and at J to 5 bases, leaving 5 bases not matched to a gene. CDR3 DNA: TGTGCCAGCAGTAGACGGACAGGGGGAAATGAAAAACTGTTTTTT. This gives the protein CASSRRTGGNEKLFF.

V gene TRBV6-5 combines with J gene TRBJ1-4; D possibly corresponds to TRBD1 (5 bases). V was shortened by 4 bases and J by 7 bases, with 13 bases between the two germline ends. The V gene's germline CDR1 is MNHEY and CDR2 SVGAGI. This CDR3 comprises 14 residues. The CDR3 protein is CASSFGRQGEKLFF. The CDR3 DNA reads TGTGCCAGCAGTTTCGGACGGCAGGGTGAAAAACTGTTTTTT.

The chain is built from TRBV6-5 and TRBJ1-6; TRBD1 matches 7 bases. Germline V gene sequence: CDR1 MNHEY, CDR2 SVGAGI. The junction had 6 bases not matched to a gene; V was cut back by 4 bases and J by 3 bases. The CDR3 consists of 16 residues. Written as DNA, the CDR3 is TGTGCCAGCAGTTCCCCCAACAGGGGCTATAATTCACCCCTCCACTTT. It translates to CASSSPNRGYNSPLHF.